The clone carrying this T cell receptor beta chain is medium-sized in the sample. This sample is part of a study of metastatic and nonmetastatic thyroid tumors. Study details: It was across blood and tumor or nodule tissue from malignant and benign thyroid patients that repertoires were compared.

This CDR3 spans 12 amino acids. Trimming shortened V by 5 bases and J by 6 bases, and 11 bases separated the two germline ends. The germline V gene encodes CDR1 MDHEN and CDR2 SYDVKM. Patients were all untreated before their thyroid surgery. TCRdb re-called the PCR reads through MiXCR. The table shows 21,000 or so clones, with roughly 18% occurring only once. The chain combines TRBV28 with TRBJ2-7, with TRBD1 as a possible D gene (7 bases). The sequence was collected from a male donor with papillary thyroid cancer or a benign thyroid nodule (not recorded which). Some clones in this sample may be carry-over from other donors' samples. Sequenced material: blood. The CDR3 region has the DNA TGTGCCAGCAGTCCAGGGGGGTTCGAGCAGTACTTC. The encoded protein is CASSPGGFEQYF.